A selection of T cell receptor beta chains follows, all from one sample in a study of cytomegalovirus exposure and HLA in healthy donors. The protocol was immunoSEQ multiplex PCR, while the TCRdb copy is restricted to in-frame clones and leaves out a portion. The sample consists of some 250,000 clones, 82% of them appearing once. The sample comprised PBMCs. The receptor set was obtained from a woman in her thirties or forties in good health and CMV-seropositive. The CDR3 runs from the conserved cysteine through the conserved F or W. A D gene is named only where the DNA matches it firmly. Clone size is stated in some rows and not others, as once, few, many or a class when expanded.

>NA|TRBJ2-3|NA|TRBV29-1
TGCAGCGTTGCTAGCACAGATACGCAGTATTTT
CSVASTDTQYF
>few|TRBJ2-2|TRBD2|TRBV5-5
TGTGCCAGCAGCTTTCGGACTAGCGGTTCCGGGGAGCTGTTTTTT
CASSFRTSGSGELFF
>few|TRBJ1-2|TRBD1|TRBV7-6
TGTGCCAGCAGCTCCGGGACAGTCGGGGGTGTGATGTCCTTC
CASSSGTVGGVMSF
>few|TRBJ2-7|NA|TRBV7-8
TGTGCCAGCAGCTTTGACTCTACCTCCTACGAGCAGTACTTC
CASSFDSTSYEQYF
>NA|TRBJ2-3|TRBD2|TRBV5-1
TGCGCCAGCAGCTTGGAAGGGGACTACAGCACAGATACGCAGTATTTT
CASSLEGDYSTDTQYF
>NA|TRBJ1-5|NA|TRBV6-5
TGTGCCAGCAGTTACTCGAGGGGGTCAAATCAGCCCCAGCATTTT
CASSYSRGSNQPQHF
>NA|TRBJ2-1|NA|TRBV7-3
TGTGCCAGCAGCCGGGGGACCCAAGGTGTGGAGCAGTTCTTC
CASSRGTQGVEQFF
>NA|TRBJ2-1|TRBD2|TRBV15
TGTGCCACCAGCAGAGATCCCCCAGCGGGAGGGACCTACAATGAGCAGTTCTTC
CATSRDPPAGGTYNEQFF
>NA|TRBJ1-6|TRBD1|TRBV2
TGTGCCAGCAGGGAGACAGGGGACGGGGTATCACCCCTCCACTTT
CASRETGDGVSPLHF
>few|TRBJ1-4|TRBD1|TRBV19
TGTGCCACCTCGGGACAGGCTAATGAAAAACTGTTTTTT
CATSGQANEKLFF
>NA|TRBJ2-7|NA|TRBV27
TGTGCCAGCAGTTTTTCCCGATGGAGTAACTCCTACGAGCAGTACTTC
CASSFSRWSNSYEQYF
>NA|TRBJ1-6|NA|TRBV5-1
TGCGCCAGCAGCTTGGAGCAGGGAGGGTCGGGTTCACCCCTCCACTTT
CASSLEQGGSGSPLHF
>NA|TRBJ1-2|TRBD1|TRBV4-2
TGTGCCAGCAGCCAAGATGACAGGGGAGGTGGCTACACCTTC
CASSQDDRGGGYTF